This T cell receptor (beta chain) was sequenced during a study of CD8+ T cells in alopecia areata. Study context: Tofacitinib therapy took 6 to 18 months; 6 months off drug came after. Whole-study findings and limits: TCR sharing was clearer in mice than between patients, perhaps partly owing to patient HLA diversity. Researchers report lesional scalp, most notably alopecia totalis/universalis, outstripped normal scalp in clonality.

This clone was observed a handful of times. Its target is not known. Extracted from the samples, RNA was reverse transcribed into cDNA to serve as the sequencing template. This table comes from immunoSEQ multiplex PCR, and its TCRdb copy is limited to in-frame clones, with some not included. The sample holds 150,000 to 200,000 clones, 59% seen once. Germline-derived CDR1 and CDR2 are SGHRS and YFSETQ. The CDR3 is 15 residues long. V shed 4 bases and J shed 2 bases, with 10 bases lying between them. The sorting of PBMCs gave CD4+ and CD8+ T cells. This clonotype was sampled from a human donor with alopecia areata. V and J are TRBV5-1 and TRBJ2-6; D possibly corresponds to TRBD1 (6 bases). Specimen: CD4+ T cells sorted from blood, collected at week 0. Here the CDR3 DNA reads TGCGCCAGCAGCATACAGGGTACTGGGGCCAACGTCCTGACTTTC. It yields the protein CASSIQGTGANVLTF.